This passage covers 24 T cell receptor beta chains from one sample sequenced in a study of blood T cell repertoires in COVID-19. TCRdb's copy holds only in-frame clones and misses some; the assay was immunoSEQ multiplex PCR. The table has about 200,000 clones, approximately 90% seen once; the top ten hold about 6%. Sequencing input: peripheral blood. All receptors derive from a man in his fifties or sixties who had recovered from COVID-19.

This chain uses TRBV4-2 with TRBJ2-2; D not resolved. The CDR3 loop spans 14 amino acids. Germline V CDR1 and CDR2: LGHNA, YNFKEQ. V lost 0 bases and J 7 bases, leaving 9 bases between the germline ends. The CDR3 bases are TGTGCCAGCAGCCAAGAAACGACGGGCGGGGAGCTGTTTTTT. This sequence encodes CASSQETTGGELFF.

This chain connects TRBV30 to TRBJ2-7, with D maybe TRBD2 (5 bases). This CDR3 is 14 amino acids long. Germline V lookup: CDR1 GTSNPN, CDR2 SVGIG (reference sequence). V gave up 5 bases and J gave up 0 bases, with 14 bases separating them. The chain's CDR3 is CAWGGRVISYEQYF. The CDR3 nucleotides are TGTGCCTGGGGTGGGCGGGTCATCTCCTACGAGCAGTACTTC.

CDR3: CASSEVGSPNTEAFF. The CDR3 region has the DNA TGTGCCAGCAGTGAAGTCGGGTCCCCTAACACTGAAGCTTTCTTT. This chain uses TRBV2 with TRBJ1-1; D is undetermined. The CDR3 totals 15 residues. From germline, CDR1 is SNHLY and CDR2 FYNNEI. V gave up 1 base and J gave up 2 bases, with 11 bases separating them.

The CDR3 reads CASSDRGKEKLFF. DNA for the CDR3: TGTGCCAGCAGTGACAGGGGGAAGGAAAAACTGTTTTTT. The rearrangement links TRBV6-2 or TRBV6-3 to TRBJ1-4; TRBD1 aligns across 9 bases. Germline V gene data show CDR1 as MNHEY and CDR2 as SVGEGT. Trimming at V came to 5 bases and at J to 8 bases, leaving 3 bases not matched to a gene. This CDR3 has 13 residues.

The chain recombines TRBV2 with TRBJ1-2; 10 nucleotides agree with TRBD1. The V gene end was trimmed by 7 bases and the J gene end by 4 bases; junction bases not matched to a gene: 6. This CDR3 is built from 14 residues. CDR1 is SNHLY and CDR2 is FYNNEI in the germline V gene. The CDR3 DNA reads TGTGCCAGCATACCTTGGACAGGGGGCTATGGCTACACCTTC. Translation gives CASIPWTGGYGYTF.

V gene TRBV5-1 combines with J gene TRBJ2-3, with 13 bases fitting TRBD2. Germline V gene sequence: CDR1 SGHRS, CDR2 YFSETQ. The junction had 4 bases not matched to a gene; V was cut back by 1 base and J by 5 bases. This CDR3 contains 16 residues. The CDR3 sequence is CASSLTGTSGEDTQYF. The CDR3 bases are TGCGCCAGCAGCTTGACTGGGACTAGCGGGGAAGATACGCAGTATTTT. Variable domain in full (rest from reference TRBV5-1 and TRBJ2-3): KAGVTQTPRYLIKTRGQQVTLSCSPISGHRSVSWYQQTPGQGLQFLFEYFSETQRNKGNFPGRFSGRQFSNSRSEMNVSTLELGDSALYLCASSLTGTSGEDTQYFGPGTRLTVL.

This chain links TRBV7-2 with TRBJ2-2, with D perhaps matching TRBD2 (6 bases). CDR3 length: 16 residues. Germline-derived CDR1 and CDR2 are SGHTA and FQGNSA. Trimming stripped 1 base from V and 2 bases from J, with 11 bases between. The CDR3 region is CASSLVAGYNTGELFF. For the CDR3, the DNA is TGTGCCAGCAGCTTAGTGGCGGGGTATAACACCGGGGAGCTGTTTTTT.

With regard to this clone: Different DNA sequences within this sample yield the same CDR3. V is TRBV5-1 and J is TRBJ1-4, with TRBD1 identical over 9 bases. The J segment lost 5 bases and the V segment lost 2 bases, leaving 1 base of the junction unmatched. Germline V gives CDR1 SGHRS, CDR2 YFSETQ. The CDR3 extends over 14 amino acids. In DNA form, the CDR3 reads TGCGCCAGCAGCTTAGGACAGGGGAATGAAAAACTGTTTTTT. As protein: CASSLGQGNEKLFF.

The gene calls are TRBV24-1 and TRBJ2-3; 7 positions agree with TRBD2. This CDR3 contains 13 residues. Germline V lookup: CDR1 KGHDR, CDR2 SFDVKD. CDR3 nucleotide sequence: TGTGCGGGAGGGGCACGCCGCACAGATACGCAGTATTTT. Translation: CAGGARRTDTQYF.

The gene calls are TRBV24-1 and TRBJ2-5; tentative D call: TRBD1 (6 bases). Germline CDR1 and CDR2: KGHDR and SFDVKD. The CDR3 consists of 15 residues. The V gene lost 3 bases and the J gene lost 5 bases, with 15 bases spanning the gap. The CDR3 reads CATSDPGHRVETQYF. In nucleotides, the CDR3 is TGTGCCACCAGTGATCCGGGACACAGGGTCGAGACCCAGTACTTC.

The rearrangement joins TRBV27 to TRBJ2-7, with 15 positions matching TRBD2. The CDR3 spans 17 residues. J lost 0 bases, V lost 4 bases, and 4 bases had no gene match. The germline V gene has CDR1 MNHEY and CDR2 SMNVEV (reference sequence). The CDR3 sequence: CASSSPGLAGGSYEQYF. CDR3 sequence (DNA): TGTGCCAGCAGTTCCCCGGGACTAGCGGGGGGCTCCTACGAGCAGTACTTC.

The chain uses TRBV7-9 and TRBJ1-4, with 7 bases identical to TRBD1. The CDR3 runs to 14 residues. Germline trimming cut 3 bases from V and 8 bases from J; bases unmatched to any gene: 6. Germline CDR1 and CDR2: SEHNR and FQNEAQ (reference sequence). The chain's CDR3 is CASSFRGGDEKLFF. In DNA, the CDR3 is TGTGCCAGCAGCTTCCGAGGGGGCGACGAAAAACTGTTTTTT. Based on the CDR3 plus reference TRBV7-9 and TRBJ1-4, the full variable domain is DTGVSQNPRHKITKRGQNVTFRCDPISEHNRLYWYRQTLGQGPEFLTYFQNEAQLEKSRLLSDRFSAERPKGSFSTLEIQRTEQGDSAMYLCASSFRGGDEKLFFGSGTQLSVL.

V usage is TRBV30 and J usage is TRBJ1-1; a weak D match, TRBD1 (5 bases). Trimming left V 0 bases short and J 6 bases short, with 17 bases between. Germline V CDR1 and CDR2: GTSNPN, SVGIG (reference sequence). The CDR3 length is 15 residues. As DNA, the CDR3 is TGTGCCTGGAGTGTCCAATACTCACAGGCGTCTGAAGCTTTCTTT. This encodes CAWSVQYSQASEAFF.

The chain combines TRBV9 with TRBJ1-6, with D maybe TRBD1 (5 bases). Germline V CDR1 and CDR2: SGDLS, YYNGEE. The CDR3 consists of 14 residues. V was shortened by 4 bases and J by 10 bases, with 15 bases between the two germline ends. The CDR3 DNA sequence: TGTGCCAGCAGCAACGACAGAGGCCAGTCACCCCTCCACTTT. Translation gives CASSNDRGQSPLHF.

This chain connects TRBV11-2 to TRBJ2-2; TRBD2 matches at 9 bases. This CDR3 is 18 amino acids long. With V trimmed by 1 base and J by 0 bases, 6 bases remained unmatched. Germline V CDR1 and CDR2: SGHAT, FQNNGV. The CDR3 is CASSLVRLAAPNTGELFF. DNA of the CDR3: TGTGCCAGCAGCTTAGTCCGACTAGCGGCCCCGAACACCGGGGAGCTGTTTTTT.

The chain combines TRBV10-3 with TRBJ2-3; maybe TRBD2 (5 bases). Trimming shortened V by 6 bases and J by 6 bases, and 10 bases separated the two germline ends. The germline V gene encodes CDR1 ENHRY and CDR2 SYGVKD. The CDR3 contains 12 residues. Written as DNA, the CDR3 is TGTGCCATCAGCGGACTGGGGGATACGCAGTATTTT. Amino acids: CAISGLGDTQYF.

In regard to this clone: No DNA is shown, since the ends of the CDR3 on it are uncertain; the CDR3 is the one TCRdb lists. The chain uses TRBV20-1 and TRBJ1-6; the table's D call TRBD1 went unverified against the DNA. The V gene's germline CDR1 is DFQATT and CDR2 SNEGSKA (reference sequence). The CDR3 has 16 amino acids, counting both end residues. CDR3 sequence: CSASPTSGQGAGPLHF.

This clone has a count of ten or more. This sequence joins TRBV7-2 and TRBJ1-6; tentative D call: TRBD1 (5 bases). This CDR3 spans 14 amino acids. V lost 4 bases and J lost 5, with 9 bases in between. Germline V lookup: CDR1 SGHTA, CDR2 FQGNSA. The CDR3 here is CASSSGFDNSPLHF. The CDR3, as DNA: TGTGCCAGCAGCTCAGGGTTCGATAATTCACCCCTCCACTTT.

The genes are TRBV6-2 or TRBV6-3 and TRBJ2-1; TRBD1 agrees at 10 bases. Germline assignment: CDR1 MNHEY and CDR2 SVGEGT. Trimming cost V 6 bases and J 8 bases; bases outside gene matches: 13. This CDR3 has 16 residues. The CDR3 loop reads CASSPTPTGGIYEQFF. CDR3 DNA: TGTGCCAGCAGCCCTACCCCGACAGGGGGCATTTATGAGCAGTTCTTC.

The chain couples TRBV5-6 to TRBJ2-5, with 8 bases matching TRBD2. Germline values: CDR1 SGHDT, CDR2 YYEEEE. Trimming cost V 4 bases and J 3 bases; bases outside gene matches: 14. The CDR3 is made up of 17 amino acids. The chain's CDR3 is CASSPGGDTGLKETQYF. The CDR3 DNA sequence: TGTGCCAGCAGCCCGGGGGGGGACACCGGCCTCAAAGAGACCCAGTACTTC.

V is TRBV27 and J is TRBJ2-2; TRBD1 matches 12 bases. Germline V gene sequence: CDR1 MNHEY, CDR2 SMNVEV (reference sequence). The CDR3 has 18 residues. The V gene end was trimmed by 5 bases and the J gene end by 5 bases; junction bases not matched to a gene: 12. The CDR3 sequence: CASSRRRPGQGATGELFF. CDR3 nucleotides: TGTGCCAGCAGTCGTAGACGCCCGGGACAGGGGGCGACCGGGGAGCTGTTTTTT.

CDR3 protein: CASNSGSDRSNSPLHF. The CDR3 DNA follows: TGTGCCAGCAATTCGGGGTCAGACAGGAGTAATTCACCCCTCCACTTT. The chain uses TRBV6-6 and TRBJ1-6; TRBD1 might be the D (6 bases). Trimming left V 7 bases short and J 6 bases short, with 19 bases between. In germline, CDR1 is MNHNY, CDR2 SVGAGI (reference sequence). The CDR3 contains 16 residues.

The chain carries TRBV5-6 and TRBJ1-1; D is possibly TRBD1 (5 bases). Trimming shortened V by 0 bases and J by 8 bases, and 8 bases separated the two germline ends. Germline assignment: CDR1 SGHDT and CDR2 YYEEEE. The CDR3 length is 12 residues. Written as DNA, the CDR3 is TGTGCCAGCAGCTTGGTAACAGGAGAAGCTTTCTTT. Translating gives CASSLVTGEAFF. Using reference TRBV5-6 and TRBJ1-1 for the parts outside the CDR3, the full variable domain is DAGVTQSPTHLIKTRGQQVTLRCSPKSGHDTVSWYQQALGQGPQFIFQYYEEEERQRGNFPDRFSGHQFPNYSSELNVNALLLGDSALYLCASSLVTGEAFFGQGTRLTVV.

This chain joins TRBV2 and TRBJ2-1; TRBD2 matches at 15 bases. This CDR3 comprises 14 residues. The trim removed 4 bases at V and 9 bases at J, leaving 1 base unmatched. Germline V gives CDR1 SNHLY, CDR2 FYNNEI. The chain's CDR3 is CASSGGLAGGEQFF. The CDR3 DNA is TGTGCCAGCAGTGGGGGACTAGCGGGGGGTGAGCAGTTCTTC. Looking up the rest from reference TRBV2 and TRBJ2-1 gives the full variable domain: EPEVTQTPSHQVTQMGQEVILRCVPISNHLYFYWYRQILGQKVEFLVSFYNNEISEKSEIFDDQFSVERPDGSNFTLKIRSTKLEDSAMYFCASSGGLAGGEQFFGPGTRLTVL.